The sequence of this TCR beta chain was determined in a study of cytomegalovirus exposure and HLA in healthy donors. The CDR3 is made up of 11 amino acids. Germline CDR1 and CDR2: LNHDA and SQIVND (reference sequence). Between the trimmed V and J ends, which lost 2 bases and 5 bases, there was a span of 4 bases. PCR was performed using 60 Vbeta and 13 Jbeta primers. Data came from immunoSEQ multiplex PCR; TCRdb stores just in-frame clones and leaves some out. The sample lists around 150,000 clones; around 77% were seen once. The sequenced sample was PBMCs. The TCR was taken from a man in his thirties or forties in good health and CMV-seropositive. The J gene is TRBJ2-7, the V gene TRBV19; D call uncertain. This CDR3 reads CASSITDEQYF. The CDR3, as DNA: TGTGCCAGTAGTATAACTGACGAGCAGTACTTC.